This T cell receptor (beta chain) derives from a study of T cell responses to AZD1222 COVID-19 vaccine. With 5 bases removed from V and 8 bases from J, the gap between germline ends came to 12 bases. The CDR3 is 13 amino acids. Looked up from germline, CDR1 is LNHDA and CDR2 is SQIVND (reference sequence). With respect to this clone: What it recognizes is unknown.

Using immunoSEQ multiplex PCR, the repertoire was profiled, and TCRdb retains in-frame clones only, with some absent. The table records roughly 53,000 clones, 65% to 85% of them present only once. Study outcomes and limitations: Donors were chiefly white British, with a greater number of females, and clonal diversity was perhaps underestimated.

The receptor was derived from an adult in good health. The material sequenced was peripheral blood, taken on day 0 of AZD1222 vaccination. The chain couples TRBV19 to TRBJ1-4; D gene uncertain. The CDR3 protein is CASSQNPGEKLFF. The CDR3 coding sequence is TGTGCCAGTAGTCAGAACCCGGGGGAAAAACTGTTTTTT.